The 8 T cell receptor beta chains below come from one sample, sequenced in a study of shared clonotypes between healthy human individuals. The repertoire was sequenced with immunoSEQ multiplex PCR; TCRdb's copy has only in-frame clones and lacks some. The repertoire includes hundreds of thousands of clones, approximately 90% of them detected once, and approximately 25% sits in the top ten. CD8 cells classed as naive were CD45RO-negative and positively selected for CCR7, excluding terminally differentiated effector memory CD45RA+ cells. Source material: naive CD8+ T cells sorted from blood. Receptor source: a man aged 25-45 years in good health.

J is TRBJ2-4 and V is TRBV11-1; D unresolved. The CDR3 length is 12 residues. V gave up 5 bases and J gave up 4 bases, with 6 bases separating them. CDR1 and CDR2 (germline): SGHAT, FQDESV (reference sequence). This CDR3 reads CASSTQKNIQYF. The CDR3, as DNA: TGTGCCAGCAGCACACAGAAAAACATTCAGTACTTC.

CDR3 DNA sequence: TGCAGCGTACCTAGTTGGGGAGGGGTCTACAATGAGCAGTTCTTC. Amino acids: CSVPSWGGVYNEQFF. The chain uses TRBV29-1 and TRBJ2-1; 7 bases map to TRBD2. The CDR3 runs to 15 residues. Germline CDR1 is SQVTM and CDR2 is ANQGSEA. V was pared by 6 bases and J by 3 bases, with 11 bases of the junction left unmatched.

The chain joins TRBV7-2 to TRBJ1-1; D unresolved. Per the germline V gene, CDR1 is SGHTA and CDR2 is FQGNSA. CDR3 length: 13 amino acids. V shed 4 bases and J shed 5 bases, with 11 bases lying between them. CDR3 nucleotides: TGTGCCAGCAGCTCCAGCGTCGAGACTGAAGCTTTCTTT. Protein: CASSSSVETEAFF.

The CDR3: CASSQDRQGSYEQYF. CDR3 coding DNA: TGCGCCAGCAGCCAAGATCGACAGGGTTCCTACGAGCAGTACTTC. The V call is TRBV4-3, the J call TRBJ2-7; 7 positions agree with TRBD1. J gave up 1 base and V 0 bases, and 3 bases lay outside the gene matches. From germline, CDR1 is LGHNA and CDR2 YSLEER. The CDR3 is 15 residues long.

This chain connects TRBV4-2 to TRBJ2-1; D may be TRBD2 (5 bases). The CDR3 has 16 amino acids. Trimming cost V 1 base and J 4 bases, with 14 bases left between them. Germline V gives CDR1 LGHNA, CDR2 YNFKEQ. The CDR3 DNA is TGTGCCAGCAGCCAAGTGGGGAGAGTGGCTTACAATGAGCAGTTCTTC. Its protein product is CASSQVGRVAYNEQFF.

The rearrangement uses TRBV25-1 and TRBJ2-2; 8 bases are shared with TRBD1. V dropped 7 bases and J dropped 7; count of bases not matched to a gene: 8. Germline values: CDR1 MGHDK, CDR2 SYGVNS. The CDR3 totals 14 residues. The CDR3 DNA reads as TGTGCCAGCACTATAGGACAGGGTGGCGGGGAGCTGTTTTTT. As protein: CASTIGQGGGELFF.

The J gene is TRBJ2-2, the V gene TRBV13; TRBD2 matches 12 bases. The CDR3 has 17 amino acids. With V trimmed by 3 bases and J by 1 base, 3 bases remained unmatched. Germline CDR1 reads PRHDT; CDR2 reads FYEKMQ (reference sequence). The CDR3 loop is CASSFGLAGKNTGELFF. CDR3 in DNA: TGTGCCAGCAGCTTTGGACTAGCGGGAAAGAACACCGGGGAGCTGTTTTTT. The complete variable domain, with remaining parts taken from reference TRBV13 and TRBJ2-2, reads AAGVIQSPRHLIKEKRETATLKCYPIPRHDTVYWYQQGPGQDPQFLISFYEKMQSDKGSIPDRFSAQQFSDYHSELNMSSLELGDSALYFCASSFGLAGKNTGELFFGEGSRLTVL.

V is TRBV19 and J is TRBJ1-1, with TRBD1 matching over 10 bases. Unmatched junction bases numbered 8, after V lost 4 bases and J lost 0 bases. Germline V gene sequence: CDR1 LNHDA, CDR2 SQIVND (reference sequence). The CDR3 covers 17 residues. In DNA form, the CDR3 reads TGTGCCAGTAGTACCCACCCGGACAGGGGGTTGAACACTGAAGCTTTCTTT. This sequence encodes CASSTHPDRGLNTEAFF.